This entry describes one T cell receptor beta chain. What it binds is not known. The data originate from a study of PD-1 blockade in classical Hodgkin lymphoma. Every patient relapsed after autologous stem cell transplantation, and brentuximab vedotin exposure varied. Complete response, partial response or progressive disease was recorded as best response. Points from the study as a whole: While CD8+ TCR diversity did not rise significantly by C4D1, CD4+ TCR diversity did. With respect to the repertoire differences, their causes, possibly disease activity or prior therapy, remain undefined. Lower baseline TCR diversity marked trial partial responders and progressors.

Germline lookup yields CDR1 MDHEN and CDR2 SYDVKM. V was pared by 5 bases and J by 4 bases, with 6 bases of the junction left unmatched. CDR3 length equals 15 residues. Produced via immunoSEQ multiplex PCR; TCRdb's table is partial and in-frame only. The sample lists some 96,000 clones, roughly 88% occurring once. The sample in question was peripheral blood mononuclear cells (PBMCs), obtained at baseline. The source is a human donor with classical Hodgkin lymphoma. The genes are TRBV28 and TRBJ1-4; 8 bases fit TRBD1. The CDR3 loop is CASSAQGGGNEKLFF. CDR3 DNA: TGTGCCAGCAGTGCACAGGGGGGGGGTAATGAAAAACTGTTTTTT. Using reference TRBV28 and TRBJ1-4 for the parts outside the CDR3, the full variable domain is DVKVTQSSRYLVKRTGEKVFLECVQDMDHENMFWYRQDPGLGLRLIYFSYDVKMKEKGDIPEGYSVSREKKERFSLILESASTNQTSMYLCASSAQGGGNEKLFFGSGTQLSVL.